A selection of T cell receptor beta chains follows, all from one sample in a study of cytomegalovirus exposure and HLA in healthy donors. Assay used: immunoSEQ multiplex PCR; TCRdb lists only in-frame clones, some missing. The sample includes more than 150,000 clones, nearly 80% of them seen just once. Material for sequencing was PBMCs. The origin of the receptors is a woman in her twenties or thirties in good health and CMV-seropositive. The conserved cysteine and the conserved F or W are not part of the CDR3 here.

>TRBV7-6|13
ASSLEAEYTGELF
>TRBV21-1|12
ASRKDSINEKLF
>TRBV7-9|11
ASSSAALAEQF
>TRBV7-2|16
ASSSNVKQGLRDTEAF
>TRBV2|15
ASSIPRPAGFKSEAF
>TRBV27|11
ASSRQRGSLGY
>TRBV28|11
ASSRTVQETQY
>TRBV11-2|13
ASSLSKGGLSEQY
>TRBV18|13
ASSGGPGANTEAF
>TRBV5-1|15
ASSLGTGRSGANVLT
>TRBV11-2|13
ASSLTPGHLYGYT
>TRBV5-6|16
ASSLSGQGSWGNQPQH
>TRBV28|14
ASSLLEGTGAYEQY
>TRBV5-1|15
ASSLLADRGPGDTQY
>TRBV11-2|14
ASSHPPRLAGETQY
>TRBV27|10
ASSFYSYEQY
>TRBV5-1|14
ASSSTGGSSGNTIY
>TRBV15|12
ATSLDRRNQPQH
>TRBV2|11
ASRAGEYETQY
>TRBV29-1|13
SVEDPRMVANTIY
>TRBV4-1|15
ASSLEPQGISGNTIY
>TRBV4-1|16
ASSQVSFTSGAHNEQF
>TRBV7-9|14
ASSLWWQVGQETQY
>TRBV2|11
ASRRWRDNEQF
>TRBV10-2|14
AIKGPALGGTDTQY
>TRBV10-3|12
AIFTGAGNTEAF
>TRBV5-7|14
ASSLGLAGGQETQY
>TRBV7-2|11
ASSLVPGNTLH
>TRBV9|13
ASSGLAGFTDTQY
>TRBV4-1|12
ASSPPSRDTEAF
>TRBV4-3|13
ASSQEPRANYGYT
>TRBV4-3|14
ASSQDAGTGSETQY
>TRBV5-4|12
ASSLTGGFYEQY
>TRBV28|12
ASSFFRGSGELF
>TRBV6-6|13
ASSPLTGVGQPQH
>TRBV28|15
ASSLHGSGRVTYGYT
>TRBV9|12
ASSPSGGKGEAF
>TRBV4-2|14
ASSQEGPGLAYGYT
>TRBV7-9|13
ASSLVTTLRDEQF
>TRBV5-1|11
ASKLQDDYGYT
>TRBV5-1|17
ASSPRVGSGRAPVWEQY
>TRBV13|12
ASSLSGLTDTQY
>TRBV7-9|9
ATTQGYEQY
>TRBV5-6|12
ASSPGGRSEKLF
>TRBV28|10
ASTQGFYEQY
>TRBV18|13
ASSPSLTYQETQY
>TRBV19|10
ASSPGEYEQY
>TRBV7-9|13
ASSLSQDRGWGYT
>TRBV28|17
ASSLLAGGSWSSYNEQF
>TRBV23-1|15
ASSQPTTSGRDNEQF
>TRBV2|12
ASTSDTNNQPQH
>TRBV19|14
ASSQGTGANTGELF
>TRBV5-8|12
ASSLVLNTGELF
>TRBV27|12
ASKAGGVLKGYT
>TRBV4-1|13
ASSQVTGSNQPQH
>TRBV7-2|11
ASSLVEAETQY
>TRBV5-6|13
ASSLPGDGTDTQY
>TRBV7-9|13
ASSHPGTGNYEQY